The rows below give T cell receptor beta chains drawn from one sample of a study of cytomegalovirus exposure and HLA in healthy donors. The table came from immunoSEQ multiplex PCR; TCRdb's copy has only in-frame clones and leaves some out. The data show almost 200,000 clones, 79% seen once. The specimen sequenced was PBMCs. The origin of the receptors is a woman aged 25-40 years in good health and CMV-seropositive. Both conserved end residues are part of each CDR3. D genes are given only for firm matches. Clone size is stated in some rows and not others, as once, few, many or a class when expanded.

- TRBJ2-5 few TRBV15 TGTGCCACCAGCAGAGTAGCTCAAGAGACCCAGTACTTC CATSRVAQETQYF
TRBD2 TRBJ2-1 - TRBV12-5 TGTGCTAGTGGTTTCGGACTAGCGGGAAAGAATGAGCAGTTCTTC CASGFGLAGKNEQFF
- TRBJ2-7 - TRBV11-3 TGTGCCAGCAGCTTGAGCGGCTACGAGCAGTACTTC CASSLSGYEQYF
- TRBJ2-7 - TRBV11-3 TGTGCCAGCAGCTTAGGAGGGTTCTACGAGCAGTACTTC CASSLGGFYEQYF
TRBD1 TRBJ2-7 - TRBV29-1 TGCAGCGTCGACCGACAGGGCCCGGGCGAGCAGTACTTC CSVDRQGPGEQYF
- TRBJ2-2 few TRBV7-2 TGTGCCAGCAGCCCGGTGGGGGGAGAAACCGGGGAGCTGTTTTTT CASSPVGGETGELFF
TRBD1 TRBJ1-1 - TRBV10-3 TGTGCCATCAGTGCGACAGGGGGCACTGAAGCTTTCTTT CAISATGGTEAFF
- TRBJ2-3 - TRBV7-2 TGTGCCAGCAGCTTAAAATTGCGGGGCTACCTCCGCACAGATACGCAGTATTTT CASSLKLRGYLRTDTQYF
- TRBJ1-3 - TRBV10-3 TGTGCCATCAGTGAATGGGACATGGCTGGAAACACCATATATTTT CAISEWDMAGNTIYF
TRBD1 TRBJ1-4 once TRBV2 TGTGCCAGCAGCGGCGGACAGGGAAATGAAAAACTGTTTTTT CASSGGQGNEKLFF
- TRBJ1-5 few TRBV4-3 TGCGCCAGCAGCCAAGATAGAGATAGCAATCAGCCCCAGCATTTT CASSQDRDSNQPQHF
TRBD1 TRBJ2-5 - TRBV10-2 TGCGCCAGCAGTGAGCGAATTCGGACAGGGATCGAGACCCAGTACTTC CASSERIRTGIETQYF
TRBD1 TRBJ1-1 - TRBV10-3 TGTGCCATCAGTCTGGACCAGGGACAGGTAGGCACTGAAGCTTTCTTT CAISLDQGQVGTEAFF
- TRBJ2-7 - TRBV19 TGTGCCAGCTCACCGGGGGCGGGAGATCGGTACGAGCAGTACTTC CASSPGAGDRYEQYF
TRBD1 TRBJ1-5 - TRBV18 TGTGCCAGCTCTCTTCAGGACAGGGTTTATCAGCCCCAGCATTTT CASSLQDRVYQPQHF
- TRBJ1-5 - TRBV6-5 TGTGCCAGCAGTTACTCGGGAGGGGGCAATCAGCCCCAGCATTTT CASSYSGGGNQPQHF
TRBD2 TRBJ2-1 - TRBV5-4 TGTGCCAGCAGCTTTGGGGGGGGGACTCACAATGAGCAGTTCTTC CASSFGGGTHNEQFF
- TRBJ2-7 - TRBV7-9 TGTGCCAGCAGCTCGCGAGCCTCCTACGAGCAGTACTTC CASSSRASYEQYF
- TRBJ2-2 - TRBV14 TGTGCCAGCAGCCAATCAACAGGAAGGACCGGGGAGCTGTTTTTT CASSQSTGRTGELFF
- TRBJ2-2 - TRBV7-6 TGTGCCAGCAGCTATAGGGGTACCGACACCGGGGAGCTGTTTTTT CASSYRGTDTGELFF
- TRBJ2-3 - TRBV29-1 TGCAGCTCGGTGCGGACAGATACGCAGTATTTT CSSVRTDTQYF
TRBD1 TRBJ2-6 - TRBV5-1 TGCGCCAGCTATCGGGACAGTATTTTCTCTGGGGCCAACGTCCTGACTTTC CASYRDSIFSGANVLTF
- TRBJ1-2 - TRBV7-2 TGTGCCAGCAGCTTAGTAGGGGGTGATAACACTAACTATGGCTACACCTTC CASSLVGGDNTNYGYTF
TRBD1 TRBJ2-7 few TRBV5-1 TGCGCCAGCAGCAGGGACAGGGGGCCCTCCTACGAGCAGTACTTC CASSRDRGPSYEQYF
- TRBJ1-2 - TRBV6-5 TGTGCCAGCGCCGATACAGGGAAGTGGCACTATGGCTACACCTTC CASADTGKWHYGYTF
- TRBJ2-3 - TRBV5-1 TGCGCCAGCAGCCGTAGCGTTAGTACAGATACGCAGTATTTT CASSRSVSTDTQYF
TRBD2 TRBJ2-1 once TRBV19 TGTGCCAGTAGTATGTTTACCGGGACTAGCGGGATTAACGAGCAGTTCTTC CASSMFTGTSGINEQFF
- TRBJ1-2 once TRBV2 TGTGCCAGCAGCCCACAGGGAGACTATGGCTACACCTTC CASSPQGDYGYTF
TRBD1 TRBJ1-5 - TRBV6-6 TGTGCCAGCAGTGGCTCGACAGGGTTTGAGCCCCAGCATTTT CASSGSTGFEPQHF
- TRBJ1-1 - TRBV7-8 TGTGCCAGCAGCTTTACAGGGAGCACTGAAGCTTTCTTT CASSFTGSTEAFF
- TRBJ2-1 few TRBV7-9 TGTGCCAGCACCAGTCGGGGAGAACCCCACCGAAGGCAGTTCTTC CASTSRGEPHRRQFF
TRBD1 TRBJ1-2 - TRBV5-6 TGTGCCAGCAGCGTATCCGGGACAGGGGGCTATGGCTACACCTTC CASSVSGTGGYGYTF
TRBD1 TRBJ1-2 once TRBV7-8 TGTGCCAGCAGCTTAGCTCGGACAGGTGGGAATGGCTACACCTTC CASSLARTGGNGYTF
- TRBJ2-7 - TRBV10-3 TGTGCCATCAGTGAGCTCGGGTTGGGAGGTTCCTACGAGCAGTACTTC CAISELGLGGSYEQYF
- TRBJ1-2 - TRBV4-2 TGTGCCAGCAGCCAAGATTGGCCTCCACAGGGAAACTATGGCTACACCTTC CASSQDWPPQGNYGYTF
- TRBJ1-1 - TRBV5-1 TGCGCCAGCAGCTTGGTTGGGACACCTAACACTGAAGCTTTCTTT CASSLVGTPNTEAFF
- TRBJ2-5 few TRBV11-2 TGTGCCAGCAGCTTACGAATCCGAAGGGGGTGGGACCAAGAGACCCAGTACTTC CASSLRIRRGWDQETQYF
- TRBJ2-3 - TRBV5-1 TGCGCCAGCAAACTGGGCCAAGGAGATACGCAGTATTTT CASKLGQGDTQYF
TRBD1 TRBJ2-5 - TRBV2 TGTGCCAGCAGTAAGGTGGGACAGCAAGAGACCCAGTACTTC CASSKVGQQETQYF
TRBD1 TRBJ1-2 - TRBV5-6 TGTGCCAGCAACCCCGACAGGGTGGGGGGCTACACCTTC CASNPDRVGGYTF
TRBD1 TRBJ1-4 - TRBV9 TGTGCCAGCAGCGCCTCCGGGACAGGGATTGAAAAACTGTTTTTT CASSASGTGIEKLFF